This T cell receptor beta chain emerged from a study of T cell changes during pregnancy in multiple sclerosis. Using immunoSEQ multiplex PCR, the repertoire was profiled, and TCRdb retains in-frame clones only, with some absent. The data contain 55,000 to 70,000 clones, about nine tenths of them seen just once; the ten biggest clones take up 0.25% to 0.3%. This clone was seen a handful of times. This CDR3 has 16 residues. Germline CDR1 SGHRS, CDR2 YFSETQ. Trimming took 4 bases from V and 9 from J; bases not matched to a gene: 11. The starting material was CD4+ T cells from peripheral blood mononuclear cells, obtained after pregnancy. V and J are TRBV5-1 and TRBJ2-2, with 11 positions matching TRBD2. The clonotype was recovered from a female donor with multiple sclerosis, enrolled in a pregnancy study. The CDR3 region is CASSDLAGGFGRELFF. In DNA, the CDR3 is TGCGCCAGCAGCGACTTAGCGGGAGGGTTTGGCCGGGAGCTGTTTTTT.